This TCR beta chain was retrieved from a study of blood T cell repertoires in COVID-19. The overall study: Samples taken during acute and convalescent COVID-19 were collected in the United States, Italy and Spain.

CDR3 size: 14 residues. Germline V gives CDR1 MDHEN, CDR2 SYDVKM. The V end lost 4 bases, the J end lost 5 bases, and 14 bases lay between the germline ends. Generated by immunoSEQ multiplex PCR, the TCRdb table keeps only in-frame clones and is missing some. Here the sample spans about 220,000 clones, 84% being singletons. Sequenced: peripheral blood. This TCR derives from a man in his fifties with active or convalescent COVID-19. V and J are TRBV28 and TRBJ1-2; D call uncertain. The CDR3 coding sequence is TGTGCCAGCAGTTCGGGATCCGGGAGGTATGGCTACACCTTC. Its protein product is CASSSGSGRYGYTF.